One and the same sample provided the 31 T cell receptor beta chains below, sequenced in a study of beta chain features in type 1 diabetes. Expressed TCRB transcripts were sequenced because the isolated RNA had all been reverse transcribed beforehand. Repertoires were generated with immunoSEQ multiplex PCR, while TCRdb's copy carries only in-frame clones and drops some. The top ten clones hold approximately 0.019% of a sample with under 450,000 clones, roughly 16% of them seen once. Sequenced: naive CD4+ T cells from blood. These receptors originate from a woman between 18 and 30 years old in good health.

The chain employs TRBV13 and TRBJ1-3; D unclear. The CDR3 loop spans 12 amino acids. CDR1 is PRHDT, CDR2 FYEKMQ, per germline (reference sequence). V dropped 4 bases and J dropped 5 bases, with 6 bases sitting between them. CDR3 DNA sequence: TGTGCCAGCAGCTCATTCAGAAACACCATATATTTT. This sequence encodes CASSSFRNTIYF.

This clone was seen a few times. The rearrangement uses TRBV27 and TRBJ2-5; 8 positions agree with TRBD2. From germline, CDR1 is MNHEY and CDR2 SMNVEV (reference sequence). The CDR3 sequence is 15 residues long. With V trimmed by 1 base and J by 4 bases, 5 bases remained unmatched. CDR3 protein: CASSLLGLAGETQYF. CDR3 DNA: TGTGCCAGCAGTTTATTGGGGCTAGCGGGAGAGACCCAGTACTTC.

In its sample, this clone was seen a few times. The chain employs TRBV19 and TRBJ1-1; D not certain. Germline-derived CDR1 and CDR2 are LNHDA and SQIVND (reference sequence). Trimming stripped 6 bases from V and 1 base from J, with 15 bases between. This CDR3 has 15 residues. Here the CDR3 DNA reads TGTGCCAGTAGCTCAGCCTTTGGCGGGAACACTGAAGCTTTCTTT. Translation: CASSSAFGGNTEAFF.

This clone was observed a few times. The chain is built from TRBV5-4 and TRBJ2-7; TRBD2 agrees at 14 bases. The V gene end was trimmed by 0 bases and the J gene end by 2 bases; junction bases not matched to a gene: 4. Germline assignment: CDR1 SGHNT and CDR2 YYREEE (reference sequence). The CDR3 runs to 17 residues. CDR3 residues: CASSLGLAGGRTYEQYF. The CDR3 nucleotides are TGTGCCAGCAGCTTGGGACTAGCGGGAGGGAGAACCTACGAGCAGTACTTC.

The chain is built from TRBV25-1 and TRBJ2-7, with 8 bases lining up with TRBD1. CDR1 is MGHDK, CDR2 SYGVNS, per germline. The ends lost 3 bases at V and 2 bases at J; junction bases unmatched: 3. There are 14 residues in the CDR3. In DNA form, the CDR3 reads TGTGCCAGCAGTGACCCGACAGGGGCCTACGAGCAGTACTTC. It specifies CASSDPTGAYEQYF.

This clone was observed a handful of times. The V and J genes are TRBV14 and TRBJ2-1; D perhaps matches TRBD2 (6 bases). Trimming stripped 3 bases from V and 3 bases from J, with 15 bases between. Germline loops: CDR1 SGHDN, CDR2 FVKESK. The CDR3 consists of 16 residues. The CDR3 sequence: CASSHFSGLNYNEQFF. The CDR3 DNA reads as TGTGCCAGCAGCCACTTTAGCGGATTAAACTACAATGAGCAGTTCTTC.

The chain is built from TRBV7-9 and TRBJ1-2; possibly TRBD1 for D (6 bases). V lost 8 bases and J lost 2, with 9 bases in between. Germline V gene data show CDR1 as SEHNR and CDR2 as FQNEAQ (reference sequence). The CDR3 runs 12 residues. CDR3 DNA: TGTGCCAGCGGCCAGGGGAACTATGGCTACACCTTC. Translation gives CASGQGNYGYTF.

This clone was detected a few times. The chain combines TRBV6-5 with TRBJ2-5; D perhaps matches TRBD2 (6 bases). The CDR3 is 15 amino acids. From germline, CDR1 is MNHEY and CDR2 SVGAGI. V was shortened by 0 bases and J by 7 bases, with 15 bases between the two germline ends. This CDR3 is CASSYSWDLSGTQYF. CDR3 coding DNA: TGTGCCAGCAGTTACTCCTGGGACTTGTCAGGGACCCAGTACTTC.

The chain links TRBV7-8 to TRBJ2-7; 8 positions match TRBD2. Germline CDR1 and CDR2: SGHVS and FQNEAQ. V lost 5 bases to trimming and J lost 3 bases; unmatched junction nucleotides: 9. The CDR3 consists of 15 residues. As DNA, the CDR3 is TGTGCCAGCAGCCCCCGGGGGGGGGATGGCTACGAGCAGTACTTC. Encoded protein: CASSPRGGDGYEQYF.

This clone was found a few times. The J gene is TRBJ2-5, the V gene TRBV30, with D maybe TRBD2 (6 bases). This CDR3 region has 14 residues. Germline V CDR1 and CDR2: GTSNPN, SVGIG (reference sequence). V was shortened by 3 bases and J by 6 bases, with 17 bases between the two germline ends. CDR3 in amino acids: CAWSPTQGGQTQYF. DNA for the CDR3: TGTGCCTGGAGCCCCACCCAGGGAGGTCAGACCCAGTACTTC.

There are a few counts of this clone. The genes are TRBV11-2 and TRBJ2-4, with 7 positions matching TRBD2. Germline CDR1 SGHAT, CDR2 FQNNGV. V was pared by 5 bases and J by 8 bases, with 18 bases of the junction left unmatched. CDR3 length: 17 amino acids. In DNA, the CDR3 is TGTGCCAGCAGCAAACCAGCGGGGTCCATGGGGGGGGACATTCAGTACTTC. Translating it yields CASSKPAGSMGGDIQYF. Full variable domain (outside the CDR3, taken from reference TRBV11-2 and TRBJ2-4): EAGVAQSPRYKIIEKRQSVAFWCNPISGHATLYWYQQILGQGPKLLIQFQNNGVVDDSQLPKDRFSAERLKGVDSTLKIQPAKLEDSAVYLCASSKPAGSMGGDIQYFGAGTRLSVL.

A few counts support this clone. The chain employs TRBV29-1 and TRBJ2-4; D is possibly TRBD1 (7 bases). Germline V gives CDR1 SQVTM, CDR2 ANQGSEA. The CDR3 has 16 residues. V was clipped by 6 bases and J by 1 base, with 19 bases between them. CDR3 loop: CSVGKQGDWAKNIQYF. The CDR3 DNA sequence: TGCAGCGTCGGAAAGCAGGGGGACTGGGCCAAAAACATTCAGTACTTC.

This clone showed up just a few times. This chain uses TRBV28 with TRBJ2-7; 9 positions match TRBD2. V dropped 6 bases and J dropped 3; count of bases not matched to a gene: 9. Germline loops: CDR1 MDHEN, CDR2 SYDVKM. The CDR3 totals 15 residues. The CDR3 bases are TGTGCCAGCAGATGGGGTAGCGGGAGAGGCTACGAGCAGTACTTC. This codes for CASRWGSGRGYEQYF.

The CDR3 sequence is CASSAGLAGVQETQYF. DNA of the CDR3: TGCGCCAGCAGCGCCGGACTAGCGGGAGTCCAAGAGACCCAGTACTTC. The V call is TRBV5-1, the J call TRBJ2-5; TRBD2 agrees at 13 bases. Germline CDR1 and CDR2: SGHRS and YFSETQ. CDR3 length equals 16 residues. V lost 4 bases and J lost 1; bases outside the gene matches: 4.

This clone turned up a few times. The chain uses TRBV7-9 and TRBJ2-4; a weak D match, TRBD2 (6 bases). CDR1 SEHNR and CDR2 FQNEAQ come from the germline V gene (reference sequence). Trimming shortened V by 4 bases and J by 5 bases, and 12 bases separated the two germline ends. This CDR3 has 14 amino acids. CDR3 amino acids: CASSSRTGENIQYF. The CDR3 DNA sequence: TGTGCCAGCAGCTCCCGGACGGGAGAAAACATTCAGTACTTC.

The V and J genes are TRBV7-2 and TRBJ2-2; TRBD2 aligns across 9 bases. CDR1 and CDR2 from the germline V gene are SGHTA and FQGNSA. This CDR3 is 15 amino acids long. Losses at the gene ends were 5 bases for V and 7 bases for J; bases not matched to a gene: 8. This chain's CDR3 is CASSPSGRKGGELFF. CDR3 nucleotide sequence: TGTGCCAGCAGCCCGAGCGGGAGGAAGGGCGGGGAGCTGTTTTTT. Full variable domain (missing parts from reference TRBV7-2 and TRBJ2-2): GAGVSQSPSNKVTEKGKDVELRCDPISGHTALYWYRQSLGQGLEFLIYFQGNSAPDKSGLPSDRFSAERTGGSVSTLTIQRTQQEDSAVYLCASSPSGRKGGELFFGEGSRLTVL.

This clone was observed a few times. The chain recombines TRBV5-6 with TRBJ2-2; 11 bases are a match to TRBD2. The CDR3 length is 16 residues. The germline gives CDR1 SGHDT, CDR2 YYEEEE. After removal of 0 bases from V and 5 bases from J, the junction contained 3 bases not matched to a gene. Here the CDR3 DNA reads TGTGCCAGCAGCTTGGGACTAGCGGGACGAACCGGGGAGCTGTTTTTT. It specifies CASSLGLAGRTGELFF.

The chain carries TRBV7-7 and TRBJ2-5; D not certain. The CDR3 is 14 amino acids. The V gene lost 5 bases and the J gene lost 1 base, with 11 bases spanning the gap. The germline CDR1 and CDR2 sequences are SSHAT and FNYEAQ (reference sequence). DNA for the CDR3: TGTGCCAGCAGCCGAGGTAGATCCCAAGAGACCCAGTACTTC. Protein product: CASSRGRSQETQYF. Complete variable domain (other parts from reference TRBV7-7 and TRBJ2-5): GAGVSQSPRYKVTKRGQDVTLRCDPISSHATLYWYQQALGQGPEFLTYFNYEAQPDKSGLPSDRFSAERPEGSISTLTIQRTEQRDSAMYRCASSRGRSQETQYFGPGTRLLVL.

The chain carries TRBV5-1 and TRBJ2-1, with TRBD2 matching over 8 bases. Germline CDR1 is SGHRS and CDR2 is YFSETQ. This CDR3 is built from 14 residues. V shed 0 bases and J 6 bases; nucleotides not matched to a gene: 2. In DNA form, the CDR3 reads TGCGCCAGCAGCTTGGGGACTAGCTTCAATGAGCAGTTCTTC. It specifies CASSLGTSFNEQFF.

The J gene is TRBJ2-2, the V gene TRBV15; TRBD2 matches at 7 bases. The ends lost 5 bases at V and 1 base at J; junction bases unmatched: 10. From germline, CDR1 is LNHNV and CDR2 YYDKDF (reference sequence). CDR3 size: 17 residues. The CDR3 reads CATSRGESAMNTGELFF. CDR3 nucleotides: TGTGCCACCAGCCGGGGGGAATCTGCCATGAACACCGGGGAGCTGTTTTTT.

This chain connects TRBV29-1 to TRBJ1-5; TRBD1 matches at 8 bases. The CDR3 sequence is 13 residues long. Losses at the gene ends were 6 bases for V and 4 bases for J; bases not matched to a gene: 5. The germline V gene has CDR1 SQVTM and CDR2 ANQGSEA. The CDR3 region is CSVQGAGNQPQHF. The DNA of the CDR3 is TGCAGCGTGCAGGGGGCAGGGAATCAGCCCCAGCATTTT.

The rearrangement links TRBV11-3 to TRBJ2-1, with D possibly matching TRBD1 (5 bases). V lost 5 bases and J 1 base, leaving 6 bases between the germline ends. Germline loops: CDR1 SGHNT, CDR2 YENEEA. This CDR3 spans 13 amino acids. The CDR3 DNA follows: TGTGCCAGCAGCCGGACATCCTACAATGAGCAGTTCTTC. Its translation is CASSRTSYNEQFF.

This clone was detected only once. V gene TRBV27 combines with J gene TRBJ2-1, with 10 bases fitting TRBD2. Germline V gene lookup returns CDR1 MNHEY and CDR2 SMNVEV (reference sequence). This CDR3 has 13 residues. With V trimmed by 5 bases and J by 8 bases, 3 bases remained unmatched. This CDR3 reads CASSKREGDEQFF. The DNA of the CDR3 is TGTGCCAGCAGTAAGCGGGAGGGCGATGAGCAGTTCTTC.

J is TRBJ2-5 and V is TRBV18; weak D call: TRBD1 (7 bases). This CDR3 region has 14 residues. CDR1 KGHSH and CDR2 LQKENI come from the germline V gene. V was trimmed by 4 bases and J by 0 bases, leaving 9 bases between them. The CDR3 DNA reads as TGTGCCAGCTCACGCGGGACAGACCAAGAGACCCAGTACTTC. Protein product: CASSRGTDQETQYF. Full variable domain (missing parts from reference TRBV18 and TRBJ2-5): NAGVMQNPRHLVRRRGQEARLRCSPMKGHSHVYWYRQLPEEGLKFMVYLQKENIIDESGMPKERFSAEFPKEGPSILRIQQVVRGDSAAYFCASSRGTDQETQYFGPGTRLLVL.

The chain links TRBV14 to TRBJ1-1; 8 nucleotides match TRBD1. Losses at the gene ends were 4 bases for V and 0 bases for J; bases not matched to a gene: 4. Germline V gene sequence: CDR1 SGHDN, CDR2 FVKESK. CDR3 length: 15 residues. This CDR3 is CASSRGQGMNTEAFF. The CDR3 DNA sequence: TGTGCCAGCAGCCGAGGACAGGGTATGAACACTGAAGCTTTCTTT. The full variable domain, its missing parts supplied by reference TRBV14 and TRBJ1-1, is EAGVTQFPSHSVIEKGQTVTLRCDPISGHDNLYWYRRVMGKEIKFLLHFVKESKQDESGMPNNRFLAERTGGTYSTLKVQPAELEDSGVYFCASSRGQGMNTEAFFGQGTRLTVV.

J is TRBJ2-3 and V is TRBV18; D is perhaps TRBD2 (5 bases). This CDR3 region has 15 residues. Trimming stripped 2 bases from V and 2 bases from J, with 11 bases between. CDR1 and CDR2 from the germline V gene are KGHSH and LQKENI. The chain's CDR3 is CASSPGEYITDTQYF. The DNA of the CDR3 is TGTGCCAGCTCACCAGGGGAGTACATCACAGATACGCAGTATTTT.

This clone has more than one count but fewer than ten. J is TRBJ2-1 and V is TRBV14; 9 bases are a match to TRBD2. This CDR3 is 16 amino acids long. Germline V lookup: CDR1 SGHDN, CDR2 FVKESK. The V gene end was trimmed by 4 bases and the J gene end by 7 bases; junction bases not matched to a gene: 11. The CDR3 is CASSLRLAVGMNEQFF. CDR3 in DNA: TGTGCCAGCAGCCTTAGACTAGCGGTGGGGATGAATGAGCAGTTCTTC.

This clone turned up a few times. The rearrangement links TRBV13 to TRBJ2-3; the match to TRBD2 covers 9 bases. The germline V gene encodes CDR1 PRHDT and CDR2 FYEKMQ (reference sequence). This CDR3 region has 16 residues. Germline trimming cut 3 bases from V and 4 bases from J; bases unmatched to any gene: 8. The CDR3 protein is CASSFDVAGAADTQYF. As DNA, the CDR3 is TGTGCCAGCAGCTTTGACGTAGCGGGAGCGGCAGATACGCAGTATTTT.

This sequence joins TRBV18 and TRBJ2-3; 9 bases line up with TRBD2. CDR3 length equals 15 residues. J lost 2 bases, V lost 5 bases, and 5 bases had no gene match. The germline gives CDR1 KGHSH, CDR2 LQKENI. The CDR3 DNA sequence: TGTGCCAGCTCAACGCGGGAGGGGATCACAGATACGCAGTATTTT. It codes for CASSTREGITDTQYF.

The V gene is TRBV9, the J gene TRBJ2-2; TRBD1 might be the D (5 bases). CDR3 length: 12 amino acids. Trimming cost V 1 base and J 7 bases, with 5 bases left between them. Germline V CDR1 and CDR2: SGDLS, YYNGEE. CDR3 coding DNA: TGTGCCAGCAGCGTAAGGGGCGGGGAGCTGTTTTTT. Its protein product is CASSVRGGELFF. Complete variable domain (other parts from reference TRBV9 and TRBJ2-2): DSGVTQTPKHLITATGQRVTLRCSPRSGDLSVYWYQQSLDQGLQFLIQYYNGEERAKGNILERFSAQQFPDLHSELNLSSLELGDSALYFCASSVRGGELFFGEGSRLTVL.

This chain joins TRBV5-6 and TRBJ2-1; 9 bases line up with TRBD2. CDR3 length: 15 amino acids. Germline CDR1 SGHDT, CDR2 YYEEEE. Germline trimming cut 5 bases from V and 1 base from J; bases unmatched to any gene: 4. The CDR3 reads CASSPSGASYNEQFF. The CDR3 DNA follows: TGTGCCAGCAGTCCTAGCGGGGCTTCCTACAATGAGCAGTTCTTC.